The TCR beta chain described here comes from a study of tumor-infiltrating lymphocytes in primary liver carcinoma. Study summary: Spanning 30 to 69 years of age, the patients were men and women. Measuring about 4.2 to 11 cm across, the tumors were staged as T1-T3 N0M0.

The input was around 530 ng total RNA; TCR beta cDNA was made from it with a constant-region primer. A slightly modified ARM-PCR protocol with three nested multiplex PCR rounds produced these TCR beta libraries. In the first two PCR rounds, TRBV1-TRBV30 forward primers were paired with a C-beta reverse primer, and each round lasted approximately 9 cycles. TCRdb reanalysed the multiplex PCR reads using MiXCR and keeps one entry per CDR3 protein. In the table there are 90,000 to 150,000 distinct CDR3 sequences, 65% to 75% of which are singletons. Many counts were recorded for this clonotype. Germline CDR1 is SQVTM and CDR2 is ANQGSEA. The CDR3 spans 14 residues. V lost 4 bases and J lost 3, with 14 bases in between. Unsorted bulk tissue, about 19-32 mg of it, served as the source for co-extraction of RNA and DNA. Those patients suffered from chronic HBV infection and were treatment-naive.

The TCR sequence derives from a woman aged 55-70 years with primary liver carcinoma and hepatitis B virus infection. Sequences were obtained from tumor-adjacent normal liver tissue. The genes are TRBV29-1 and TRBJ2-3; D tentatively fits TRBD1 or TRBD2 (5 bases each). CDR3 sequence (DNA): TGCAGCGTTGTCGACGGGACGGTGACAGATACGCAGTATTTT. Its protein product is CSVVDGTVTDTQYF.